This TCR beta chain was observed in a study of monozygotic twins with inflammatory bowel disease. Making cDNA involved eight separate reactions per sample. During cDNA synthesis, UMIs that each contained a 6-nucleotide sample barcode were added by means of template switching. TCRdb re-called the 5' RACE reads and catalogs CDR3 proteins one per entry, DNA excluded. This sample's table reports about 210,000 distinct CDR3 sequences. Findings and caveats of the study: A single strong IBD-associated signal or clonotype was not supported by the findings.

On this clonotype itself: What it binds is unknown.

The CDR3 consists of 16 residues. Germline V CDR1 and CDR2: ENHRY, SYGVKD. Sequencing was done on a sample of blood. This clonotype was obtained from a human donor with ulcerative colitis or Crohn's disease, or a healthy co-twin of an affected twin (not recorded which). The genes are TRBV10-3 and TRBJ2-2; with no DNA, the TCRdb D assignment of TRBD2 cannot be verified. This CDR3 is CAISVAGTSVSGELFF.